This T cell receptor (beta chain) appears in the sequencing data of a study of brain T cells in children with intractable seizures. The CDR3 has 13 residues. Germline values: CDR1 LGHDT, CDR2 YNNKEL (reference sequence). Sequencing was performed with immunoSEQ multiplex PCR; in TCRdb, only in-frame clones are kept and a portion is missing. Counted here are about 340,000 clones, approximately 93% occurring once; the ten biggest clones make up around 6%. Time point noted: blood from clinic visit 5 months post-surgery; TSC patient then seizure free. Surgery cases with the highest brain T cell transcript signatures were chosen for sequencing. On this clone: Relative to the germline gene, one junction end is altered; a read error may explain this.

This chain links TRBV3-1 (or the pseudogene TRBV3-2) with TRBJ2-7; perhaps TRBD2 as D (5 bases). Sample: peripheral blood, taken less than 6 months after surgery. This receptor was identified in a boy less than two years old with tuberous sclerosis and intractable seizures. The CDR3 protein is CANSQDHGGEQYF. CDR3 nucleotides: TGTGCCAACAGCCAGGACCATGGCGGGGAGCAGTACTTC.